This record concerns one TCR beta chain sequence. The data were taken from a study of blood T cell repertoires in COVID-19. Study background: T cells, B-cell-depleted T cells, or PBMCs supplied cDNA or gDNA.

Method: immunoSEQ multiplex PCR; TCRdb's copy keeps in-frame clones and lacks some. The table has about 36,000 clones, about 80% seen once. The sequencing sample was made of peripheral blood. The TCR sequence derives from a man aged 60-69 years with active COVID-19.

The CDR3 DNA is TGTGCCAGCAGCAAAGTAGGGACTAGCGGGAGGGGGGGGAACAATGAGCAGTTCTTC. As protein: CASSKVGTSGRGGNNEQFF. The chain has TRBV21-1 and TRBJ2-1; the table gives TRBD2 as D, unverified against the DNA. TRBV21-1 has pseudogene status. The CDR3 sequence is 19 residues long.